Shown below are 4 T cell receptor beta chains from a single sample sequenced in a study of T-cell memory formation after mild COVID-19. TCRdb reanalysed the 5' RACE reads using MiXCR and keeps one entry per CDR3 protein. This sample yields over 350,000 distinct CDR3 sequences, of which approximately 25% are seen a single time; about 10% belongs to the top ten. Sequencing was performed on PBMCs or a T cell subset sorted from them (not recorded which). Source of these receptors: an adult woman who had mild COVID-19 (a few samples of this study predate the infection). Cell type and time point are not known.

The chain carries TRBV18 and TRBJ2-3, with D uncertain. The V and J ends lost 3 bases and 3 bases respectively, with 10 bases between them. Per the germline V gene, CDR1 is KGHSH and CDR2 is LQKENI. This CDR3 has 14 residues. The CDR3: CASSPAALTDTQYF. As DNA, the CDR3 is TGTGCCAGCTCACCCGCGGCCCTTACAGATACGCAGTATTTT. Full variable domain (rest looked up from reference TRBV18 and TRBJ2-3): NAGVMQNPRHLVRRRGQEARLRCSPMKGHSHVYWYRQLPEEGLKFMVYLQKENIIDESGMPKERFSAEFPKEGPSILRIQQVVRGDSAAYFCASSPAALTDTQYFGPGTRLTVL.

This clonotype came up a few times. This chain joins TRBV12-3 or TRBV12-4 and TRBJ1-2; D is possibly TRBD1 (6 bases). The CDR3 runs 13 residues. The V end lost 7 bases, the J end lost 8 bases, and 17 bases lay between the germline ends. CDR3 protein: CASTRNRVNGYTF. In DNA, the CDR3 is TGTGCCAGCACCCGCAACAGGGTTAACGGCTACACCTTC.

CDR3 loop: CASSPVRRGGETQYF. As DNA, the CDR3 is TGTGCCAGCAGCCCAGTGAGGCGAGGCGGAGAGACCCAGTACTTC. The chain links TRBV7-2 to TRBJ2-5; D ambiguous. In germline, CDR1 is SGHTA, CDR2 FQGNSA. CDR3 length: 15 amino acids. Trimming took 5 bases from V and 4 from J, leaving 17 bases between them.

The CDR3 here is CASSSGLAIDTQYF. The CDR3 DNA is TGTGCCAGCAGCTCAGGACTAGCGATTGATACGCAGTATTTT. The chain combines TRBV7-3 with TRBJ2-3; the match to TRBD2 covers 9 bases. The CDR3 runs 14 residues. V gave up 4 bases and J gave up 6 bases; unmatched junction bases: 5. The germline V gene has CDR1 SGHTA and CDR2 FQGTGA.